The 23 T cell receptor beta chains given below trace back to one sample, sequenced in a study of T cells in narcolepsy (dated by TCRdb to the late 2010s). Receptors were amplified or captured by the immunoSEQ multiplex PCR assay. Sourced from immuneACCESS, this table was stored by TCRdb with only in-frame sequences that have V and J called. A share of the clones is absent; for the studies checked, an unresolved V gene accounts for under half, and the remainder has no known explanation. Counted in this sample were 20,000 to 25,000 clones; about four fifths of them appeared once. The ten largest clonotypes hold about 1.3% of the sample. Sequences were obtained from CD45RA- memory CD4+ T cells from PBMCs. The sample's cell subset or site, from its label and the paper: memory T cells sorted ex vivo from peripheral blood. These receptor sequences come from a human donor with narcolepsy.

This sequence joins TRBV5-8 and TRBJ2-2, with 8 bases aligning to TRBD1. CDR1 is SGHTS and CDR2 is YDEGEE in the germline V gene. This CDR3 comprises 15 residues. V gave up 7 bases and J gave up 4 bases; unmatched junction bases: 9. CDR3 sequence: CASETGAALTGELFF. The CDR3 DNA is TGTGCCAGCGAGACAGGGGCTGCACTCACCGGGGAGCTGTTTTTT.

This clone was found once. This sequence joins TRBV28 and TRBJ2-7; no firm D call. With 6 bases removed from V and 3 bases from J, the gap between germline ends came to 15 bases. The CDR3 spans 14 residues. Germline V lookup: CDR1 MDHEN, CDR2 SYDVKM. This CDR3 reads CASSPWGQSYEQYF. The DNA of the CDR3 is TGTGCCAGCAGCCCCTGGGGTCAGAGCTACGAGCAGTACTTC.

The chain has TRBV28 and TRBJ2-6, with D possibly matching TRBD1 (5 bases). Germline V gene lookup returns CDR1 MDHEN and CDR2 SYDVKM. The CDR3 runs to 15 residues. The V and J ends lost 7 bases and 3 bases respectively, with 13 bases between them. CDR3: CASTTTGYGANVLTF. The CDR3 region has the DNA TGTGCCAGCACAACTACAGGCTATGGGGCCAACGTCCTGACTTTC.

CDR3 sequence reads: CASSLDWATQYF. The CDR3 DNA is TGTGCCAGCAGCTTAGATTGGGCGACCCAGTACTTC. This chain uses TRBV7-2 with TRBJ2-5; no clear D gene. CDR3 length: 12 amino acids. Germline V gene lookup returns CDR1 SGHTA and CDR2 FQGNSA. V lost 1 base and J lost 7, with 7 bases in between. The full variable domain, with the rest looked up from reference TRBV7-2 and TRBJ2-5, is GAGVSQSPSNKVTEKGKDVELRCDPISGHTALYWYRQSLGQGLEFLIYFQGNSAPDKSGLPSDRFSAERTGGSVSTLTIQRTQQEDSAVYLCASSLDWATQYFGPGTRLLVL.

The CDR3 DNA follows: TGTGCCAGCAGCTTAGATGTAAGGTTACCAGAAAAACTGTTTTTT. Its protein product is CASSLDVRLPEKLFF. The chain links TRBV11-2 to TRBJ1-4; D is ambiguous. The V gene's germline CDR1 is SGHAT and CDR2 FQNNGV. CDR3 length: 15 amino acids. V was cut by 0 bases and J by 8 bases, with 13 bases left in between.

The chain couples TRBV14 to TRBJ2-5; the D is unclear. The CDR3 length is 13 residues. Per germline, CDR1 SGHDN and CDR2 FVKESK. Trimming stripped 5 bases from V and 0 bases from J, with 7 bases between. CDR3: CASSRRYQETQYF. CDR3 DNA: TGTGCCAGCAGCAGAAGATACCAAGAGACCCAGTACTTC. The full variable domain, in which reference TRBV14 and TRBJ2-5 provide the parts outside the CDR3, is EAGVTQFPSHSVIEKGQTVTLRCDPISGHDNLYWYRRVMGKEIKFLLHFVKESKQDESGMPNNRFLAERTGGTYSTLKVQPAELEDSGVYFCASSRRYQETQYFGPGTRLLVL.

The genes are TRBV19 and TRBJ1-5; D is unclear. The V gene's germline CDR1 is LNHDA and CDR2 SQIVND (reference sequence). This CDR3 spans 14 amino acids. Trimming cost V 5 bases and J 4 bases, with 12 bases left between them. CDR3 in amino acids: CASSRQMPNQPQHF. CDR3 in DNA: TGTGCCAGTAGTCGACAAATGCCTAATCAGCCCCAGCATTTT.

This clone is medium-sized in the sample. V and J are TRBV4-2 and TRBJ1-2; no clear D gene. Between the trimmed V and J ends, which lost 2 bases and 5 bases, there was a span of 15 bases. The CDR3 has 15 amino acids. Germline CDR1 and CDR2: LGHNA and YNFKEQ. CDR3 bases: TGTGCCAGCAGCCAATTCACCGGGGAGGAGTATGGCTACACCTTC. It is translated as CASSQFTGEEYGYTF.

The chain combines TRBV28 with TRBJ1-5, with D unclear. The CDR3 contains 16 residues. CDR1 and CDR2 (germline): MDHEN, SYDVKM. Trimming took 6 bases from V and 0 from J, leaving 15 bases between them. In nucleotides, the CDR3 is TGTGCCAGCAGGGTACCCAGTGCCCCTAGCAATCAGCCCCAGCATTTT. Translation gives CASRVPSAPSNQPQHF.

This clone was recorded only once. V and J are TRBV28 and TRBJ2-2, with 9 bases identical to TRBD1. CDR1 MDHEN and CDR2 SYDVKM come from the germline V gene. V was clipped by 6 bases and J by 1 base; unmatched bases: 3. This CDR3 has 15 amino acids. CDR3 nucleotide sequence: TGTGCCAGCAGGGGGGGACAGGGGAACACCGGGGAGCTGTTTTTT. This codes for CASRGGQGNTGELFF.

This chain uses TRBV6-5 with TRBJ1-1; D unresolved. Germline CDR1 MNHEY, CDR2 SVGAGI. V lost 6 bases and J 8 bases, leaving 7 bases between the germline ends. The CDR3 extends over 10 amino acids. CDR3 DNA sequence: TGTGCCAGCAGGGGCAGGGAAGCTTTCTTT. Its translation is CASRGREAFF.

The V and J genes are TRBV28 and TRBJ2-3; D tentatively reads TRBD1 or TRBD2 (6 bases each). The V gene's germline CDR1 is MDHEN and CDR2 SYDVKM. The CDR3 sequence is 16 residues long. Trimming shortened V by 4 bases and J by 2 bases, and 16 bases separated the two germline ends. The CDR3 loop is CASSSPHRGVTDTQYF. The CDR3 DNA follows: TGTGCCAGCAGTTCCCCCCATAGGGGGGTCACAGATACGCAGTATTTT. Full variable domain (remainder filled in from reference TRBV28 and TRBJ2-3): DVKVTQSSRYLVKRTGEKVFLECVQDMDHENMFWYRQDPGLGLRLIYFSYDVKMKEKGDIPEGYSVSREKKERFSLILESASTNQTSMYLCASSSPHRGVTDTQYFGPGTRLTVL.

This chain joins TRBV6-1 and TRBJ1-3; D is uncertain. This CDR3 comprises 14 residues. Trimming left V 4 bases short and J 4 bases short, with 11 bases between. The germline gives CDR1 MNHNS, CDR2 SASEGT. CDR3 sequence (DNA): TGTGCCAGCAGTGGAACGTCCTCCGGAAACACCATATATTTT. Its translation: CASSGTSSGNTIYF.

The chain uses TRBV6-1 and TRBJ2-3; 13 bases are a match to TRBD2. This CDR3 is built from 15 residues. The V segment lost 8 bases and the J segment 4 bases; nucleotides outside the gene matches: 6. Per the germline V gene, CDR1 is MNHNS and CDR2 is SASEGT. This CDR3 reads CASLTSGRASDTQYF. The CDR3 coding sequence is TGTGCCAGCTTAACTAGCGGGAGGGCCTCAGATACGCAGTATTTT.

CDR3 coding DNA: TGTGCCAGCAGCCCGGGGGGCGTTGGTAACTATGGCTACACCTTC. Its protein product is CASSPGGVGNYGYTF. V usage is TRBV7-8 and J usage is TRBJ1-2, with D possibly matching TRBD1 (6 bases). The germline V gene has CDR1 SGHVS and CDR2 FQNEAQ. CDR3 size: 15 residues. Trimming pared 5 bases from V and 1 base from J, leaving 14 bases between.

This chain connects TRBV11-3 to TRBJ2-7, with D hard to call. The germline CDR1 and CDR2 sequences are SGHNT and YENEEA. The CDR3 length is 10 residues. V lost 4 bases, J lost 3 bases, and 1 base lay in between. The CDR3 region has the DNA TGTGCCAGCAGCTACTACGAGCAGTACTTC. This translates into CASSYYEQYF.

This chain uses TRBV11-2 with TRBJ1-1, with D possibly matching TRBD1 (6 bases). The CDR3 loop spans 17 amino acids. V was cut by 1 base and J by 2 bases, with 17 bases left in between. Per the germline V gene, CDR1 is SGHAT and CDR2 is FQNNGV. This chain's CDR3 is CASSLALWTAVNTEAFF. DNA of the CDR3: TGTGCCAGCAGCTTAGCTCTGTGGACAGCTGTAAACACTGAAGCTTTCTTT.

There are a few counts of this clone. J is TRBJ1-1 and V is TRBV28; perhaps TRBD1 as D (5 bases). Germline V gene lookup returns CDR1 MDHEN and CDR2 SYDVKM. V was trimmed by 4 bases and J by 8 bases, leaving 14 bases between them. This CDR3 contains 13 residues. The CDR3 sequence: CASSSAGGDEAFF. CDR3 nucleotides: TGTGCCAGCAGTTCCGCGGGGGGGGACGAAGCTTTCTTT.

The gene calls are TRBV27 and TRBJ2-7; D is possibly TRBD1 or TRBD2 (5 bases each). CDR3 length equals 11 residues. Germline lookup yields CDR1 MNHEY and CDR2 SMNVEV (reference sequence). The V and J ends lost 6 bases and 8 bases respectively, with 11 bases between them. The CDR3 DNA sequence: TGTGCCAGCAGAAGAGAGGGGAAGCAGTACTTC. It is translated as CASRREGKQYF.

The chain couples TRBV29-1 to TRBJ2-7; no clear D. The germline gives CDR1 SQVTM, CDR2 ANQGSEA. The length of the CDR3 is 11 residues. V lost 2 bases to trimming and J lost 3 bases, with 5 bases between them. This CDR3 reads CSVETGYEQYF. The CDR3 DNA sequence: TGCAGCGTTGAAACGGGCTACGAGCAGTACTTC.

This clone was counted a single time. The V gene is TRBV7-2, the J gene TRBJ2-7; possible D gene TRBD2, 5 bases. The CDR3 sequence is 15 residues long. The V end lost 0 bases, the J end lost 5 bases, and 14 bases lay between the germline ends. Germline lookup yields CDR1 SGHTA and CDR2 FQGNSA. The CDR3 DNA is TGTGCCAGCAGCTTAGCGCGGAGGCTCGGGGACGAGCAGTACTTC. The encoded protein is CASSLARRLGDEQYF.

The rearrangement uses TRBV7-2 and TRBJ2-7; D is unresolved. The CDR3 runs to 15 residues. V was cut by 2 bases and J by 5 bases, with 16 bases left in between. The V gene's germline CDR1 is SGHTA and CDR2 FQGNSA. CDR3 nucleotide sequence: TGTGCCAGCAGCTTATCGTCCGGAATCTGGGACGAGCAGTACTTC. Amino acid sequence: CASSLSSGIWDEQYF.

This chain links TRBV18 with TRBJ2-5, with 9 bases identical to TRBD2. Germline CDR1 KGHSH, CDR2 LQKENI. V gave up 3 bases and J gave up 2 bases; unmatched junction bases: 10. CDR3 length: 17 residues. The CDR3 nucleotides read TGTGCCAGCTCACCCATGAGGCGGGAGGGCGTTCAAGAGACCCAGTACTTC. This gives the protein CASSPMRREGVQETQYF.